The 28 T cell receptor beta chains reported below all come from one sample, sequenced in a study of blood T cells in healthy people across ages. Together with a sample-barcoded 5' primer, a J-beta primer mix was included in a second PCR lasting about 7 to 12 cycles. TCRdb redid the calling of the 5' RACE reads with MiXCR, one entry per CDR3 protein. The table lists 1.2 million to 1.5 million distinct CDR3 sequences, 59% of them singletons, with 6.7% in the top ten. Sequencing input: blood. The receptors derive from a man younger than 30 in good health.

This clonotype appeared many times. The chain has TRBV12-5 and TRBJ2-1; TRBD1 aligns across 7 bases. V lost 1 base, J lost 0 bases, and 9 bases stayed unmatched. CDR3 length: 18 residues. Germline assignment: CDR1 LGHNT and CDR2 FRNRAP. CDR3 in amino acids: CASGLGYRGPSSYNEQFF. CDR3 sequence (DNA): TGTGCTAGTGGTTTGGGCTACAGGGGCCCGAGCTCCTACAATGAGCAGTTCTTC.

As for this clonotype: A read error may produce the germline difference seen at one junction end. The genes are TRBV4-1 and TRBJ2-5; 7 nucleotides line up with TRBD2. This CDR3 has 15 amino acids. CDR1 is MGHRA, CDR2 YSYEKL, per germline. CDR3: CANSQVREVQETQYF. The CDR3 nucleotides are TGCGCCAACAGCCAAGTACGGGAGGTCCAAGAGACCCAGTACTTC.

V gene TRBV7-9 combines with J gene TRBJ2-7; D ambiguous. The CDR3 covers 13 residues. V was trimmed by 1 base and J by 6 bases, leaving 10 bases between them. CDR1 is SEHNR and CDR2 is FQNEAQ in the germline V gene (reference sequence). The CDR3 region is CASSLDWPVEQYF. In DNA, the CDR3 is TGTGCCAGCAGCTTAGATTGGCCAGTCGAGCAGTACTTC.

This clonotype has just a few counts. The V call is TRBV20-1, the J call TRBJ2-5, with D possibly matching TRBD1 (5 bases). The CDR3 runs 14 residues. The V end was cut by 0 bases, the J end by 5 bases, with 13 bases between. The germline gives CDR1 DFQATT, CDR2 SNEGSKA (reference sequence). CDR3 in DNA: TGCAGTGCTAGAGATCGAAGGGGCGTGGAGACCCAGTACTTC. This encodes CSARDRRGVETQYF.

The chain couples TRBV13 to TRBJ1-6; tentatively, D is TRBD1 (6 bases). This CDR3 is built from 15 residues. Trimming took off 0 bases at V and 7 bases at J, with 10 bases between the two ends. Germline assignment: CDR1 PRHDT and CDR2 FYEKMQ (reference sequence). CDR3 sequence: CASSLGVGANSPLHF. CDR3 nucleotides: TGTGCCAGCAGCTTAGGTGTGGGGGCGAATTCACCCCTCCACTTT. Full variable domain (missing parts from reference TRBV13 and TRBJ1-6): AAGVIQSPRHLIKEKRETATLKCYPIPRHDTVYWYQQGPGQDPQFLISFYEKMQSDKGSIPDRFSAQQFSDYHSELNMSSLELGDSALYFCASSLGVGANSPLHFGNGTRLTVT.

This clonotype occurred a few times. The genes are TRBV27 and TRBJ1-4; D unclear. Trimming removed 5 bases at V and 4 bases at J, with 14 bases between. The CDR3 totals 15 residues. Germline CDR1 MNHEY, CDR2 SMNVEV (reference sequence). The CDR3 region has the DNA TGTGCCAGCAGTCCCCGGGCGGTTTTTAATGAAAAACTGTTTTTT. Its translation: CASSPRAVFNEKLFF.

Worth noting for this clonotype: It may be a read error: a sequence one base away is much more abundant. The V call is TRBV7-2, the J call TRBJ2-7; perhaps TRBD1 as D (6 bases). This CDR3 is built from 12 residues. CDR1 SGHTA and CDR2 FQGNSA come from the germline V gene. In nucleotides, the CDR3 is TGTGCCGGCAGGGGCGCCTCCTACGAGCAGTACTTC. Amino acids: CAGRGASYEQYF.

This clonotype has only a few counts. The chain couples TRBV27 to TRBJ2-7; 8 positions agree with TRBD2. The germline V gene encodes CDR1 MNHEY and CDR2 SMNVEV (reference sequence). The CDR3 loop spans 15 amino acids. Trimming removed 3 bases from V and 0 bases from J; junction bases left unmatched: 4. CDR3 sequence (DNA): TGTGCCAGCAGTTTGAAGCGGGGGAGCTCCTACGAGCAGTACTTC. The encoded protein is CASSLKRGSSYEQYF.

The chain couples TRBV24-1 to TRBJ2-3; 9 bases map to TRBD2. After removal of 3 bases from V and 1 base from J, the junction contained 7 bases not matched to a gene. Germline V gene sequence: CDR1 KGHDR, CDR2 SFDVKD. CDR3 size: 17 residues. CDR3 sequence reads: CATSDPYSGRGTDTQYF. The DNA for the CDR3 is TGTGCCACCAGTGATCCTTATAGCGGGAGAGGCACAGATACGCAGTATTTT.

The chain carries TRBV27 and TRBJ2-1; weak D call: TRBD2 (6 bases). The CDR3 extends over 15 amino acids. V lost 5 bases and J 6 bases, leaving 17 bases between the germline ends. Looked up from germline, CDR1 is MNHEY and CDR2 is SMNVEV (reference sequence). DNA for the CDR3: TGTGCCAGCAGTCCTCAGCGGCCGGAGGGCAATGAGCAGTTCTTC. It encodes CASSPQRPEGNEQFF.

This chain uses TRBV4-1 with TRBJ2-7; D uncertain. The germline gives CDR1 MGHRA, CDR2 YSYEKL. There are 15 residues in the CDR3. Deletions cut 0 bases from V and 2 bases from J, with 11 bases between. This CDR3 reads CASSQDFTGPYEQYF. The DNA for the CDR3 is TGCGCCAGCAGCCAAGATTTTACGGGCCCCTACGAGCAGTACTTC.

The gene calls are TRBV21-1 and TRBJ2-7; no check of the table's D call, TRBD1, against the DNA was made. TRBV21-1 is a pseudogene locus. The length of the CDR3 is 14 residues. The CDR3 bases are TGTGCCAGCAGCAAAGCGCTCAGGGGGAACGAGCAGTACTTC. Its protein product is CASSKALRGNEQYF.

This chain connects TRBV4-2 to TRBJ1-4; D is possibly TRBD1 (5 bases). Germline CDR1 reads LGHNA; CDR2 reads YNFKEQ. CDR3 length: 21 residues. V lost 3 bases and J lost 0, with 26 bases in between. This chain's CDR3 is CASSQLIPSSLSGTTNEKLFF. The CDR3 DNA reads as TGTGCCAGCAGCCAGCTTATCCCTTCCTCCCTCTCAGGGACAACTAATGAAAAACTGTTTTTT.

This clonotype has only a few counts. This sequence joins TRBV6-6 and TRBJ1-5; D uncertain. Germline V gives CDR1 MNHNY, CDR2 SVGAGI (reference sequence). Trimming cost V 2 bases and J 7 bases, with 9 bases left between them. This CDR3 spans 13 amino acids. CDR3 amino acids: CASSYGSAQPQHF. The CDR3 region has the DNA TGTGCCAGCAGTTACGGGTCGGCCCAGCCCCAGCATTTT.

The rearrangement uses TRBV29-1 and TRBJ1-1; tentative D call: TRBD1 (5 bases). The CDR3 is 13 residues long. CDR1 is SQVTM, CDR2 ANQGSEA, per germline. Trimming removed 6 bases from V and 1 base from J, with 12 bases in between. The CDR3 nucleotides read TGCAGCGTCACATTCGGGGGGAACACTGAAGCTTTCTTT. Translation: CSVTFGGNTEAFF.

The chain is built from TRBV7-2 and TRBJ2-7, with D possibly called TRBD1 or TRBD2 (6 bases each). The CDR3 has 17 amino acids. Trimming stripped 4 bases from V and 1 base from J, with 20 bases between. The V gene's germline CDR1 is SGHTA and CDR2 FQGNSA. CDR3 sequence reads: CASSSQGGRNHSYEQYF. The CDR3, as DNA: TGTGCCAGCAGCTCTCAAGGGGGGCGCAACCATTCCTACGAGCAGTACTTC.

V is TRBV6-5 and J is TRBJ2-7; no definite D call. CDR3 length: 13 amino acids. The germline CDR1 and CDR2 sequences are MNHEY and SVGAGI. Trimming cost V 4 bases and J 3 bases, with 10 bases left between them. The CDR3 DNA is TGTGCCAGCAGTTCCACGTGGGTCTACGAGCAGTACTTC. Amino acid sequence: CASSSTWVYEQYF.

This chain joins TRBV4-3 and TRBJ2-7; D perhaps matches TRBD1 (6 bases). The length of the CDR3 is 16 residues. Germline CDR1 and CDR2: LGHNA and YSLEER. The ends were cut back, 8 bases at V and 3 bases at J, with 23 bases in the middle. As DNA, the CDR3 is TGCGCCAGCGGCCGCAGTGAGGGGGACAACTGCTACGAGCAGTACTTC. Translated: CASGRSEGDNCYEQYF.

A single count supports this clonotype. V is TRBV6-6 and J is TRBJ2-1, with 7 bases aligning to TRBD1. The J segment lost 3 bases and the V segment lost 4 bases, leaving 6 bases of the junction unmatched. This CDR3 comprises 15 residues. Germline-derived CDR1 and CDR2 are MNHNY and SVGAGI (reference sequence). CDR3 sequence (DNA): TGTGCCAGCAGTTCTGACAGGGTTCTCTACAATGAGCAGTTCTTC. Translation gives CASSSDRVLYNEQFF.

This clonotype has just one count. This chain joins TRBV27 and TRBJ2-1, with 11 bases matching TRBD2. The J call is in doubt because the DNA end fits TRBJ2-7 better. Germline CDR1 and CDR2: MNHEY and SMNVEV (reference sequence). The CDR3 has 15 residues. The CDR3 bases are TGTGCCAGCAGGATTACTAGCGGGAGTATGAACGAGCAGTACTTC. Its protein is CASRITSGSMNEQYF.

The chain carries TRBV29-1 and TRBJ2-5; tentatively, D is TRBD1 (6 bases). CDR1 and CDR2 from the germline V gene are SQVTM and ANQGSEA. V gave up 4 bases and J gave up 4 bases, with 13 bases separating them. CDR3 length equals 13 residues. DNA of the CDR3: TGCAGCGTTGGGGGGCCCCTACGAGAGACCCAGTACTTC. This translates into CSVGGPLRETQYF.

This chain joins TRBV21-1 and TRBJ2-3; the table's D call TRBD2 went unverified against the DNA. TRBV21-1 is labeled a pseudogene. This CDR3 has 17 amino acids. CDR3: CASSKGTSGTCTDTQYF. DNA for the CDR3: TGTGCCAGCAGCAAGGGTACTAGCGGGACTTGCACAGATACGCAGTATTTT.

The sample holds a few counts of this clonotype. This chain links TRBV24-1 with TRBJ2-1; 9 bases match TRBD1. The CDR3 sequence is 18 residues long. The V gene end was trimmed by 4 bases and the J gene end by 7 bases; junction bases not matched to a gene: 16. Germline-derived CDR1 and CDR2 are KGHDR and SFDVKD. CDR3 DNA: TGTGCCACCAGTGACCTGGGGAGCGTAACAGGGGGCTTGAATGAGCAGTTCTTC. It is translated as CATSDLGSVTGGLNEQFF.

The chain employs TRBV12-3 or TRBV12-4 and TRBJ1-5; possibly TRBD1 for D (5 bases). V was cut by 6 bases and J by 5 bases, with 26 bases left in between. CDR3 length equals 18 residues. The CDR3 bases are TGTGCCAGCAGATTGGAGTGGGGGACGGCTGCGGACTATCAGCCCCAGCATTTT. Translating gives CASRLEWGTAADYQPQHF.

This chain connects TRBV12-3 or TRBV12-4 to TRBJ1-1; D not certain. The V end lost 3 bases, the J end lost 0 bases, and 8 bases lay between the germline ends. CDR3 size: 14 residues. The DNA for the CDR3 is TGTGCCAGCAGTTTTCAGGCGCTGAACACTGAAGCTTTCTTT. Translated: CASSFQALNTEAFF.

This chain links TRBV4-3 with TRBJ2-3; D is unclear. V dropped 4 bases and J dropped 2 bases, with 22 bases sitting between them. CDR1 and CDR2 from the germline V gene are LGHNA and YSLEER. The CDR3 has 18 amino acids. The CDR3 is CASSPAFLMGENTDTQYF. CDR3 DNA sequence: TGCGCCAGCAGCCCCGCGTTCTTGATGGGCGAGAACACAGATACGCAGTATTTT.

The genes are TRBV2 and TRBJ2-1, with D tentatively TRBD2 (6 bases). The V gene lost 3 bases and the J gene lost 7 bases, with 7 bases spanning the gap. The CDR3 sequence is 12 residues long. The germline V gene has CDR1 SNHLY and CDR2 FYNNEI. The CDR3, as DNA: TGTGCCAGCAGTGAGGAGGGGAATGAGCAGTTCTTC. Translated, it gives CASSEEGNEQFF.

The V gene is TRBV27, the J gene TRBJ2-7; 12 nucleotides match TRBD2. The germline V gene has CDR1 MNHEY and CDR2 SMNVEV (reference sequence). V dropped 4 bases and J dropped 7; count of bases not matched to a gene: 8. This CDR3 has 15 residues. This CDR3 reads CASSSSPGLAGEQYF. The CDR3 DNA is TGTGCCAGCAGTTCCTCTCCCGGACTAGCGGGAGAGCAGTACTTC.